This TCR beta chain was recorded in a study of OX40 agonist ivuxolimab in advanced cancers. About the study: Treatment of patients was with ivuxolimab, an agonistic anti-OX40 (CD134) antibody. Findings of the study overall: Expanded clones were, on average, more numerous among CD8+ T cells than CD4+. Antigen targets of the expanded peripheral T cells went undetermined. Some of the nonresponding patients also showed low levels of normalized T-cell clonal expansion.

TCRdb keeps only in-frame clones here, not all; method: immunoSEQ multiplex PCR. The repertoire holds fewer than 65,000 clones, with 86% as singletons. A word on this clone: Antigen specificity is unknown. Other DNA sequences of this sample code for an identical CDR3.

The junction had 10 bases not matched to a gene; V was cut back by 8 bases and J by 6 bases. The V gene's germline CDR1 is MGHRA and CDR2 YSYEKL. The length of the CDR3 is 14 residues. V is TRBV4-1 and J is TRBJ2-3; 8 bases agree with TRBD2. Material: CD4+ or CD8+ T cells sorted from blood, obtained in a trial of the OX40 agonist ivuxolimab. This TCR was sampled from an adult with an advanced solid tumor such as melanoma, head and neck, liver or kidney cancer. The chain's CDR3 is CASRGGRGTDTQYF. As DNA, the CDR3 is TGCGCCAGCCGGGGGGGGCGGGGAACGGATACGCAGTATTTT.